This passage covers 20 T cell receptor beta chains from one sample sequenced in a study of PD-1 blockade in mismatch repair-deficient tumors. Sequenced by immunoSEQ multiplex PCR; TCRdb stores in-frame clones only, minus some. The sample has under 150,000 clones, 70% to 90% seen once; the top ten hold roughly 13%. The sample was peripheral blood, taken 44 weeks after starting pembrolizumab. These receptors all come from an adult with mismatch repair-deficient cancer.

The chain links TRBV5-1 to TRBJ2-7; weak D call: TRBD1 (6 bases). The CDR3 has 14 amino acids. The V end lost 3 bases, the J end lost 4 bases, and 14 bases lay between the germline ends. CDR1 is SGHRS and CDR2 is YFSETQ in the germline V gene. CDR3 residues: CASSSGHLSYEQYF. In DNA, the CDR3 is TGCGCCAGCAGCTCGGGACACTTGTCATACGAGCAGTACTTC.

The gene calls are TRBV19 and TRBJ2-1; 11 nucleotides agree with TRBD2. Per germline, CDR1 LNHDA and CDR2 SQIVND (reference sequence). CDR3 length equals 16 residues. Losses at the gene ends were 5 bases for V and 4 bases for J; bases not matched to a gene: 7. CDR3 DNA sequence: TGTGCCAGTAGTGCCAAACTAGCGGGAGCGTACAATGAGCAGTTCTTC. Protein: CASSAKLAGAYNEQFF.

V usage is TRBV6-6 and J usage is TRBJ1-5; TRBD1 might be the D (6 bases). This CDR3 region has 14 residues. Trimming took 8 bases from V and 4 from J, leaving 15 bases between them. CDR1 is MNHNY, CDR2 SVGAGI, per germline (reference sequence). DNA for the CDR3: TGTGCCAGCGGTCAACAGGGTGGAAATCAGCCCCAGCATTTT. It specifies CASGQQGGNQPQHF.

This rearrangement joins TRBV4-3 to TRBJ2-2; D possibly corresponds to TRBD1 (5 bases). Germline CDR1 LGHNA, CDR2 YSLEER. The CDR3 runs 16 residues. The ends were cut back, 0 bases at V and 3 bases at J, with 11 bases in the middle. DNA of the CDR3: TGCGCCAGCAGCCAAGACCCGACAGTATACACCGGGGAGCTGTTTTTT. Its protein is CASSQDPTVYTGELFF.

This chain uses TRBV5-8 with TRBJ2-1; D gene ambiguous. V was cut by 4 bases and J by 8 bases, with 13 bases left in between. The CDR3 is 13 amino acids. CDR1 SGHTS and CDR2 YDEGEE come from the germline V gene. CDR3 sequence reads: CASSLFRSDEQFF. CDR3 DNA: TGTGCCAGCAGCCTGTTTAGGTCTGATGAGCAGTTCTTC.

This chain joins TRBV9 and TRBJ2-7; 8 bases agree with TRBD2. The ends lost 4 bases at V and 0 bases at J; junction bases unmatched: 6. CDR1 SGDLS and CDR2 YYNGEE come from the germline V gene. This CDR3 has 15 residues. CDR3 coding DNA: TGTGCCAGCAGCCGAACTAGCGGACCCTCCTACGAGCAGTACTTC. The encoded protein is CASSRTSGPSYEQYF. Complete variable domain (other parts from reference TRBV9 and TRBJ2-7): DSGVTQTPKHLITATGQRVTLRCSPRSGDLSVYWYQQSLDQGLQFLIQYYNGEERAKGNILERFSAQQFPDLHSELNLSSLELGDSALYFCASSRTSGPSYEQYFGPGTRLTVT.

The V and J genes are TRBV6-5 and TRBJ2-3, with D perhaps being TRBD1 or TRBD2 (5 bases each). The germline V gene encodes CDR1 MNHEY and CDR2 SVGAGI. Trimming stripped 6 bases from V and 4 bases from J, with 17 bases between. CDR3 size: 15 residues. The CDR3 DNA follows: TGTGCCAGCAGCCGCCTGGGGGTTGGGGCAGATACGCAGTATTTT. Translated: CASSRLGVGADTQYF.

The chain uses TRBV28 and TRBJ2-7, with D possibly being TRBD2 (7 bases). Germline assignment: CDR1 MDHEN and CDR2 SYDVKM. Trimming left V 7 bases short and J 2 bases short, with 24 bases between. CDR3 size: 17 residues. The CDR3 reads CASNHRAGLVNTYEQYF. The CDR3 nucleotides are TGTGCCAGCAACCACAGGGCCGGACTAGTTAACACCTACGAGCAGTACTTC.

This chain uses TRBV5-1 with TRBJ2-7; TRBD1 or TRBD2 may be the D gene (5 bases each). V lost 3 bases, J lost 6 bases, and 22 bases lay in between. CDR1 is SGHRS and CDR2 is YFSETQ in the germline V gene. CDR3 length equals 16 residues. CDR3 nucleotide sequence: TGCGCCAGCAGCTCCACGGGGAGTGGGACCTACGTCGAGCAGTACTTC. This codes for CASSSTGSGTYVEQYF.

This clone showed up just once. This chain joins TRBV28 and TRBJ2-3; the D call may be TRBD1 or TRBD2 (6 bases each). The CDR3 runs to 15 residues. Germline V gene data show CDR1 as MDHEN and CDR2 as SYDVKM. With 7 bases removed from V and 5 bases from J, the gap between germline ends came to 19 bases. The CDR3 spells CASTPLGGLGDTQYF. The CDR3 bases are TGTGCCAGCACCCCCCTTGGGGGGCTAGGAGATACGCAGTATTTT.

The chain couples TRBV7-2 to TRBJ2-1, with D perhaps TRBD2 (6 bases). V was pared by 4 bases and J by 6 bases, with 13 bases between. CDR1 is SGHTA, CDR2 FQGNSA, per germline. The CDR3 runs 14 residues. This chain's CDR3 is CASSSRISGNEQFF. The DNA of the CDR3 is TGTGCCAGCAGCTCCCGGATTAGCGGCAATGAGCAGTTCTTC.

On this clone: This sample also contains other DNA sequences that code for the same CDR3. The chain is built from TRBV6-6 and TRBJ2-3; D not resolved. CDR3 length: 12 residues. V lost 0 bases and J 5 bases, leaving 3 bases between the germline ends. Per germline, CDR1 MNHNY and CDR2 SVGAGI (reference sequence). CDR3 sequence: CASSYSGDTQYF. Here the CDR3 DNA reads TGTGCCAGCAGTTACTCGGGAGATACGCAGTATTTT.

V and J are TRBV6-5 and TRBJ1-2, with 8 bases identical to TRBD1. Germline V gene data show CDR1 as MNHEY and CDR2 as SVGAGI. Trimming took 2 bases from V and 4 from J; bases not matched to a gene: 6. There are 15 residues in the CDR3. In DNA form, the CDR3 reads TGTGCCAGCAGTTACGAGGCCACAGGGGGCTATGGCTACACCTTC. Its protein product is CASSYEATGGYGYTF.

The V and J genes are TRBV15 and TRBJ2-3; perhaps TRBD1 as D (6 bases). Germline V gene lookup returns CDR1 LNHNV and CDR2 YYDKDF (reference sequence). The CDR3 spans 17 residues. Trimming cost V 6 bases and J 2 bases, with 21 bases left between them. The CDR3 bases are TGTGCCACCAGGGGGGCCGGTCCCCCAGGGAACACAGATACGCAGTATTTT. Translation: CATRGAGPPGNTDTQYF. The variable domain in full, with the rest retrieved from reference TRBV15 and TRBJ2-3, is DAMVIQNPRYQVTQFGKPVTLSCSQTLNHNVMYWYQQKSSQAPKLLFHYYDKDFNNEADTPDNFQSRRPNTSFCFLDIRSPGLGDTAMYLCATRGAGPPGNTDTQYFGPGTRLTVL.

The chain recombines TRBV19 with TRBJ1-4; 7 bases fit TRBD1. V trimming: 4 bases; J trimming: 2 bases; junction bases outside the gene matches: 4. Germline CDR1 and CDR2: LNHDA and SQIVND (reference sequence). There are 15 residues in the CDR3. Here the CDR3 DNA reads TGTGCCAGTAGTACAAGGGGGCCGACTAATGAAAAACTGTTTTTT. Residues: CASSTRGPTNEKLFF.

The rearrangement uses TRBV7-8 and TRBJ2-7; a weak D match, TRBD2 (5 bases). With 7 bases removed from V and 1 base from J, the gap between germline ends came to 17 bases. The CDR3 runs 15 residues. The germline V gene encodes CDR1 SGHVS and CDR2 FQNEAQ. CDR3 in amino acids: CASTHRRDPSYEQYF. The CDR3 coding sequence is TGTGCCAGCACCCACCGCCGGGATCCTTCCTACGAGCAGTACTTC.

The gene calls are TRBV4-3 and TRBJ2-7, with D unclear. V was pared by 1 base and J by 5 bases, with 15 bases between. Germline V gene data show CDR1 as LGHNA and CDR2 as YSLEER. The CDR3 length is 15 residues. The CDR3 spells CASSQVVGPGHEQYF. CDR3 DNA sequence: TGCGCCAGCAGCCAAGTTGTAGGCCCCGGCCACGAGCAGTACTTC.

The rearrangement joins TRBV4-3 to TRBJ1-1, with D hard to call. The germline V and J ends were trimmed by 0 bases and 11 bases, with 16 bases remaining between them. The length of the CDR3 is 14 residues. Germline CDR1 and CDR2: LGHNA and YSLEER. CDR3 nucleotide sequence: TGCGCCAGCAGCCAAGAAGTGGGGTTCTCGATGGCTTTCTTT. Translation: CASSQEVGFSMAFF.

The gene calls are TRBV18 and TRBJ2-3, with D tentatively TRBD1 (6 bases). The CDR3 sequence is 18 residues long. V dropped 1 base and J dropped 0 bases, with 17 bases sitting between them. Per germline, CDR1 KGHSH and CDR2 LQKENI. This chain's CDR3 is CASSPRRTGPVSTDTQYF. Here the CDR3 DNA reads TGTGCCAGCTCACCACGAAGAACAGGGCCTGTGAGCACAGATACGCAGTATTTT.

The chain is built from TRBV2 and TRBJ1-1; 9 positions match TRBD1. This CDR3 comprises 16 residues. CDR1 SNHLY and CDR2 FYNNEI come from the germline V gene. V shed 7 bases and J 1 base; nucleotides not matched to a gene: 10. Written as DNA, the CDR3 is TGTGCCAGCAAATCGGGACAGGGTTTCGGGAACACTGAAGCTTTCTTT. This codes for CASKSGQGFGNTEAFF.